A single sample is the source of the 10 T cell receptor beta chains below, sequenced in a study of human T cells and chemical hapten exposure. TCRdb used MiXCR to reprocess the RACE reads, holding one entry per CDR3 protein. The sample holds more than 150,000 distinct CDR3 sequences; about 15% are singletons and the top ten take about 1.7%. Specified time point: patch test 1, 2 weeks after DPC sensitization. Treatment meaning: therapeutic diphenylcyclopropenone sensitization with weekly scalp DPC. The sequencing here drew on whole blood, taken in connection with sensitization to the hapten diphenylcyclopropenone (DPC). The source of these receptors is a young woman with alopecia areata. Some clones in this sample may be carry-over from other donors' samples.

This clonotype came up a few times. The chain carries TRBV11-2 and TRBJ2-1; no clear D gene. CDR3 length equals 14 residues. V lost 5 bases to trimming and J lost 4 bases, with 12 bases between them. The germline gives CDR1 SGHAT, CDR2 FQNNGV. CDR3 in DNA: TGTGCCAGCAGCCCCACGGCGCAATACAATGAGCAGTTCTTC. This gives the protein CASSPTAQYNEQFF.

V and J are TRBV6-2 or TRBV6-3 and TRBJ2-3; D possibly corresponds to TRBD2 (6 bases). V was shortened by 6 bases and J by 2 bases, with 24 bases between the two germline ends. The CDR3 has 18 residues. Germline V lookup: CDR1 MNHEY, CDR2 SVGEGT. The CDR3 is CASSPVPGTSLLTDTQYF. CDR3 DNA: TGTGCCAGCAGCCCCGTCCCCGGGACTTCCCTCCTCACAGATACGCAGTATTTT.

This clonotype appeared a few times. The rearrangement links TRBV7-2 to TRBJ1-5; 7 nucleotides line up with TRBD1. This CDR3 is built from 14 residues. The trim removed 3 bases at V and 4 bases at J, leaving 3 bases unmatched. Germline CDR1 is SGHTA and CDR2 is FQGNSA. Here the CDR3 DNA reads TGTGCCAGCAGCTTCGGACAGGTTAATCAGCCCCAGCATTTT. As protein: CASSFGQVNQPQHF.

This clonotype was found a few times. This chain joins TRBV6-5 and TRBJ1-4; maybe TRBD1 (5 bases). Trimming took 0 bases from V and 6 from J, leaving 11 bases between them. This CDR3 contains 15 residues. From germline, CDR1 is MNHEY and CDR2 SVGAGI. In nucleotides, the CDR3 is TGTGCCAGCAGTTACTCCGCGACAGTCGATGAAAAACTGTTTTTT. Its protein product is CASSYSATVDEKLFF.

This clonotype was recorded a few times. The V call is TRBV6-1, the J call TRBJ2-7; no reliable D call. Looked up from germline, CDR1 is MNHNS and CDR2 is SASEGT. Deletions cut 2 bases from V and 2 bases from J, with 10 bases between. The CDR3 is 14 amino acids. The CDR3 DNA follows: TGTGCCAGCAGTGAACTTGGCACCCCCTACGAGCAGTACTTC. Protein product: CASSELGTPYEQYF.

The sample holds a few counts of this clonotype. The chain joins TRBV28 to TRBJ2-7; D is perhaps TRBD2 (5 bases). CDR1 and CDR2 (germline): MDHEN, SYDVKM. CDR3 length: 14 residues. The ends were cut back, 5 bases at V and 4 bases at J, with 15 bases in the middle. CDR3: CASSPLGGLYEQYF. In DNA, the CDR3 is TGTGCCAGCAGTCCCCTCGGCGGGCTGTACGAGCAGTACTTC.

There are a few counts of this clonotype. The chain uses TRBV10-3 and TRBJ1-1; 7 positions match TRBD1. Trimming took 6 bases from V and 5 from J; bases not matched to a gene: 6. From germline, CDR1 is ENHRY and CDR2 SYGVKD. The length of the CDR3 is 13 residues. For the CDR3, the DNA is TGTGCCATCAGCCAGGGGGGAGCGACTGAAGCTTTCTTT. Its protein is CAISQGGATEAFF.

This clonotype was seen more than once but under ten times. The gene calls are TRBV29-1 and TRBJ1-3; D not resolved. Germline CDR1 SQVTM, CDR2 ANQGSEA. The CDR3 is made up of 12 amino acids. V lost 6 bases and J lost 0, with 6 bases in between. The CDR3 nucleotides are TGCAGCGTCAGAGTCTCTGGAAACACCATATATTTT. The encoded protein is CSVRVSGNTIYF.

This clonotype has only a few counts. The chain carries TRBV7-9 and TRBJ1-2, with D possibly matching TRBD1 (5 bases). V lost 2 bases, J lost 0 bases, and 16 bases lay in between. From germline, CDR1 is SEHNR and CDR2 FQNEAQ (reference sequence). The CDR3 consists of 17 residues. The CDR3 region has the DNA TGTGCCAGCAGCTTACTCGCCTCGACAGTTCCTAACTATGGCTACACCTTC. It codes for CASSLLASTVPNYGYTF.

This clonotype was detected a few times. For the CDR3, the DNA is TGTGCCATCAGGCGGGACAGGGTAACCTACGAGCAGTACTTC. As protein: CAIRRDRVTYEQYF. This chain joins TRBV10-3 and TRBJ2-7; 9 nucleotides agree with TRBD1. CDR3 length: 14 residues. Germline CDR1 ENHRY, CDR2 SYGVKD. Germline trimming cut 6 bases from V and 2 bases from J; bases unmatched to any gene: 5.